Sequencing of this T cell receptor beta chain was carried out in a study of T cell clonality in common variable immunodeficiency. General study findings and limits: TCRbeta clonality was increased in CVID versus healthy controls. Fewer TCRbeta clones were shared among CVID subjects than controls. CVID patient heterogeneity limited repertoire-clinical complication correlations.

Equal genomic DNA amounts from CVID and control samples were sequenced. Some clones are missing from TCRdb's copy, which holds only in-frame ones; the method was immunoSEQ multiplex PCR. Observed are around 45,000 clones, no singletons, with the top ten taking 10%. This clone was observed many times. The antigen remains unidentified. The CDR3 end is not reached by the read, which stops 3 residues before it; the germline J gene fills it in. The V end lost 5 bases, the J end lost 5 bases, and 10 bases lay between the germline ends. Germline CDR1 SGHAT, CDR2 FQNNGV. The CDR3 sequence is 12 residues long. The TCR comes from a person aged 18 to 75 in good health. Material: peripheral blood mononuclear cells. The chain joins TRBV11-2 to TRBJ2-7; D is unresolved. CDR3 DNA, as far as it was read: TGTGCCAGCAGCCAAACCAGCGACGAG. Translating it yields CASSQTSDE. The full CDR3 protein reads CASSQTSDEQYF. The whole variable domain, remainder taken from reference TRBV11-2 and TRBJ2-7, is EAGVAQSPRYKIIEKRQSVAFWCNPISGHATLYWYQQILGQGPKLLIQFQNNGVVDDSQLPKDRFSAERLKGVDSTLKIQPAKLEDSAVYLCASSQTSDEQYFGPGTRLTVT.